This TCR beta chain comes out of a study of cytomegalovirus exposure and HLA in healthy donors. The PCR used 60 Vbeta and 13 Jbeta primers. Data came from immunoSEQ multiplex PCR; TCRdb stores just in-frame clones and leaves some out. Here the sample spans some 130,000 clones, 77% being singletons. As to this clone: What it binds is unknown.

General study points: A list of 164 TCR beta chains associated with cytomegalovirus was given. According to a later analysis, most TCR beta chains associated with CMV appeared HLA-restricted. There were a few CMV-associated chains whose specificity for CMV antigens was confirmed in vitro.

V lost 7 bases and J lost 7, with 22 bases in between. CDR1 and CDR2 (germline): SQVTM, ANQGSEA. CDR3 size: 14 residues. The TCR was taken from a man aged 25 to 40 in good health and CMV-seronegative. J is TRBJ1-1 and V is TRBV29-1, with a weak D call TRBD1 (6 bases). The sequencing input was PBMCs. The CDR3: CSGGGHGVLSEAFF. CDR3 sequence (DNA): TGCAGCGGGGGGGGACACGGTGTACTAAGTGAAGCTTTCTTT.